This T cell receptor (beta chain) was found in a study of beta chain features in type 1 diabetes. About the study: The number of sorted cells examined across all samples was 107,917,701. Findings of the study overall: In all four CD4+ subsets, TCRB CDR3 length was significantly, moderately reduced in type 1 diabetes.

As every portion of the isolated RNA was reverse transcribed, the sequencing read expressed TCRB transcripts. TCRdb keeps only in-frame clones here, not all; method: immunoSEQ multiplex PCR. The sample contains about 660,000 clones, 11% to 15% of which appear only once. This clone was picked up a small number of times. Its antigen is unidentified. V shed 0 bases and J shed 2 bases, with 8 bases lying between them. The CDR3 runs 14 residues. Per the germline V gene, CDR1 is SGHRS and CDR2 is YFSETQ. The rearrangement joins TRBV5-1 to TRBJ1-1; D is unclear. The specimen sequenced was naive CD4+ T cells from blood. The receptor was isolated from a man younger than 35 with type 1 diabetes. The CDR3 nucleotides read TGCGCCAGCAGCTTGGTACAAATCAACACTGAAGCTTTCTTT. Its translation: CASSLVQINTEAFF.